Listed below are T cell receptor beta chains from one sample, sequenced in a study of beta chain features in type 1 diabetes. Clones were read by immunoSEQ multiplex PCR, and TCRdb kept only the in-frame ones, dropping some. The table lists about 370,000 clones, over 8.5% of them singletons, with around 0.66% in the top ten. Sequenced sample: central memory CD4+ T cells from blood. The source of these receptors is a man aged 30 to 45 with type 1 diabetes. Each CDR3 is given with its conserved first and last residue. The D gene is left open where the match is weak. Rows give clone size only sometimes, using once, few, many, or a class for an expanded clone.

cdr3_aa	cdr3_nt	clone_size	d_call	j_call	v_call
CASRRSGTGGEIYNEQFF	TGTGCCAGCAGGCGATCCGGGACAGGGGGCGAGATTTACAATGAGCAGTTCTTC	-	TRBD1	TRBJ2-1	TRBV28
CASSQGGLNTEAFF	TGTGCCAGCTCCCAGGGGGGGCTGAACACTGAAGCTTTCTTT	-	TRBD1	TRBJ1-1	TRBV11-3
CASVGGIRNEQFF	TGTGCCAGCGTGGGAGGGATACGCAATGAGCAGTTCTTC	-	TRBD2	TRBJ2-1	TRBV28
CASSDIVGLVTNYGYTF	TGTGCCAGCAGCGATATAGTGGGTCTTGTAACTAACTATGGCTACACCTTC	few	-	TRBJ1-2	TRBV5-4
CASSLDRGEQYF	TGTGCCAGCAGCTTGGACAGGGGCGAGCAGTACTTC	-	TRBD1	TRBJ2-7	TRBV7-2
CASSLEFGPDSNQPQHF	TGTGCCAGCAGCTTAGAATTCGGGCCTGATAGCAATCAGCCCCAGCATTTT	few	-	TRBJ1-5	TRBV7-6
CASSYGGSNQPQHF	TGTGCCAGCAGTTACGGGGGAAGCAATCAGCCCCAGCATTTT	few	-	TRBJ1-5	TRBV6-5
CASSYNRELFF	TGTGCCAGCAGCTATAACCGGGAGCTGTTTTTT	many	-	TRBJ2-2	TRBV7-9
CASSEGMNTEAFF	TGTGCCAGCAGTGAGGGTATGAACACTGAAGCTTTCTTT	few	-	TRBJ1-1	TRBV25-1
CASSPPSAWTQYF	TGTGCCAGCTCACCTCCCTCAGCGTGGACCCAGTACTTC	many	-	TRBJ2-5	TRBV18
CASSSGTASGNTIYF	TGTGCCAGCAGTTCCGGGACGGCCTCTGGAAACACCATATATTTT	few	-	TRBJ1-3	TRBV28
CASSTSDRGNYNEQFF	TGTGCCAGTAGTACATCCGACAGGGGGAATTACAATGAGCAGTTCTTC	few	TRBD1	TRBJ2-1	TRBV19
CASSQAGQGFGNEQFF	TGCGCCAGCAGCCAAGCGGGACAGGGTTTCGGCAATGAGCAGTTCTTC	few	TRBD1	TRBJ2-1	TRBV4-3
CASSSGGRERETQYF	TGCGCCAGCAGCTCCGGGGGGCGGGAGCGGGAGACCCAGTACTTC	few	-	TRBJ2-5	TRBV5-1
CASSMGQSFDTQYF	TGTGCCAGCAGCATGGGACAGAGCTTTGATACGCAGTATTTT	few	TRBD1	TRBJ2-3	TRBV7-2
CASSGLGTDYGYTF	TGTGCCAGCAGCGGGCTGGGGACGGACTATGGCTACACCTTC	few	-	TRBJ1-2	TRBV27
CASSVRDGGTDTQYF	TGCGCCAGCAGCGTGCGGGACGGAGGCACAGATACGCAGTATTTT	-	-	TRBJ2-3	TRBV5-1
CASSWQDYGYTF	TGCGCCAGCAGCTGGCAGGACTATGGCTACACCTTC	-	-	TRBJ1-2	TRBV5-1
CASSFGSVSGNTIYF	TGTGCCAGCAGTTTTGGGTCCGTCTCTGGAAACACCATATATTTT	-	-	TRBJ1-3	TRBV28
CASSLVGVGTQYF	TGTGCCAGCAGCTTAGTAGGAGTTGGTACGCAGTATTTT	few	-	TRBJ2-3	TRBV7-9
CASNQGQGDQPQHF	TGTGCCAGCAACCAGGGACAGGGGGATCAGCCCCAGCATTTT	few	TRBD1	TRBJ1-5	TRBV7-2
CATSRDGRGYTF	TGTGCCACCAGCAGAGATGGCAGGGGCTACACCTTC	-	-	TRBJ1-2	TRBV15
CASSLDVQRNYGYTF	TGTGCCAGCAGCTTGGATGTTCAGCGTAACTATGGCTACACCTTC	-	-	TRBJ1-2	TRBV11-1
CASSRGQLNQPQHF	TGTGCCAGCAGCCGAGGACAGTTAAATCAGCCCCAGCATTTT	-	-	TRBJ1-5	TRBV7-3
CASSGQETQYF	TGTGCCAGCAGCGGACAAGAGACCCAGTACTTC	many	-	TRBJ2-5	TRBV11-1
CASSLLGYNEKLFF	TGTGCCAGCAGTTTATTGGGATATAATGAAAAACTGTTTTTT	few	-	TRBJ1-4	TRBV27
CASSPQGSNTGELFF	TGTGCCAGCTCACCACAGGGCTCGAACACCGGGGAGCTGTTTTTT	-	-	TRBJ2-2	TRBV18
CASSPLAAEKLFF	TGCGCCAGCAGCCCATTGGCAGCTGAAAAACTGTTTTTT	-	-	TRBJ1-4	TRBV5-1
CAISEPGTSETYNEQFF	TGTGCCATCAGTGAGCCCGGGACTAGCGAAACCTACAATGAGCAGTTCTTC	few	TRBD2	TRBJ2-1	TRBV10-3
CARWATVNYEQYF	TGTGCCAGGTGGGCGACAGTGAACTACGAGCAGTACTTC	-	-	TRBJ2-7	TRBV25-1
CASTQDRGEDTQYF	TGTGCCAGCACTCAGGACAGGGGAGAAGATACGCAGTATTTT	few	TRBD1	TRBJ2-3	TRBV6-5
CASSASSEKLFF	TGTGCCAGTAGTGCGTCGTCGGAAAAACTGTTTTTT	few	-	TRBJ1-4	TRBV19
CASSPRALSSGANVLTF	TGTGCCAGCAGTCCGAGAGCTCTGAGCTCTGGGGCCAACGTCCTGACTTTC	many	-	TRBJ2-6	TRBV27
CSAVSPYGYTF	TGCAGTGCTGTAAGCCCCTATGGCTACACCTTC	-	-	TRBJ1-2	TRBV20-1
CASSPRTGAYEQYF	TGCGCCAGCAGCCCTCGGACAGGAGCCTACGAGCAGTACTTC	few	TRBD1	TRBJ2-7	TRBV4-3
CANPREASDPENINEQFF	TGTGCCAACCCCCGTGAGGCTAGCGATCCGGAAAACATCAATGAGCAGTTCTTC	-	-	TRBJ2-1	TRBV19
CASSPRGAYEQYF	TGTGCCAGCAGCCCCCGGGGGGCCTACGAGCAGTACTTC	-	TRBD2	TRBJ2-7	TRBV6-6
CASSSPGTGYTEAFF	TGTGCCAGCAGTTCACCCGGGACAGGGTACACTGAAGCTTTCTTT	-	TRBD1	TRBJ1-1	TRBV28
CASSWTGDSGANVLTF	TGCGCCAGCAGCTGGACAGGGGACTCTGGGGCCAACGTCCTGACTTTC	many	TRBD1	TRBJ2-6	TRBV5-1
CASSEVMGNTEAFF	TGTGCCAGCAGTGAAGTAATGGGTAACACTGAAGCTTTCTTT	few	-	TRBJ1-1	TRBV6-5
CASRGGITDTQYF	TGTGCCAGCAGGGGAGGGATCACAGATACGCAGTATTTT	few	TRBD2	TRBJ2-3	TRBV28
CASSDPWGRGTDTQYF	TGTGCCAGCAGTGACCCCTGGGGCAGGGGAACAGATACGCAGTATTTT	-	-	TRBJ2-3	TRBV6-1
CASTDRGGPRYAFF	TGTGCCAGCACCGATCGAGGTGGGCCCCGATACGCTTTCTTT	-	-	TRBJ1-1	TRBV6-6
CASSPLGGSGYDEQFF	TGTGCCAGCAGCCCGCTGGGGGGGAGTGGTTATGATGAGCAGTTCTTC	few	TRBD2	TRBJ2-1	TRBV7-9
CASSPRTSGTYEQYF	TGTGCCAGTAGTCCGCGGACTAGCGGGACCTACGAGCAGTACTTC	-	TRBD2	TRBJ2-7	TRBV19
CASSALQGKEYNEQFF	TGTGCCAGTAGTGCGTTACAGGGGAAGGAGTACAATGAGCAGTTCTTC	-	TRBD1	TRBJ2-1	TRBV19
CASSPDDRGSQPQHF	TGTGCCAGCTCACCTGACGACAGGGGCAGTCAGCCCCAGCATTTT	many	TRBD1	TRBJ1-5	TRBV18
CASSLDTGGYGYTF	TGTGCCAGCAGCTTAGACACAGGGGGCTATGGCTACACCTTC	few	TRBD1	TRBJ1-2	TRBV7-8
CASSSTGPYGYTF	TGTGCCAGCAGTTCGACAGGACCCTATGGCTACACCTTC	-	-	TRBJ1-2	TRBV6-1